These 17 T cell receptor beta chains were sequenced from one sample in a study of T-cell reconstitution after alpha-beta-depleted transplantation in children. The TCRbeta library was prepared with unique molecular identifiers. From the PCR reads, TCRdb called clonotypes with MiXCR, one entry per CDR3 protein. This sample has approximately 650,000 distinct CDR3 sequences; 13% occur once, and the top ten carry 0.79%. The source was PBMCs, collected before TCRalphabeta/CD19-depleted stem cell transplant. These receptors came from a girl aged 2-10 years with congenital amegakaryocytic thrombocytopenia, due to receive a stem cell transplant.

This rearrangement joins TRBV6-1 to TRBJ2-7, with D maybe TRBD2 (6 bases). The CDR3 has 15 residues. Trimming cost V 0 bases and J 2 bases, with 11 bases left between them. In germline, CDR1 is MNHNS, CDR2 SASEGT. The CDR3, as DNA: TGTGCCAGCAGTGAAGCGGAGGGGCAGACCTACGAGCAGTACTTC. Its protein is CASSEAEGQTYEQYF.

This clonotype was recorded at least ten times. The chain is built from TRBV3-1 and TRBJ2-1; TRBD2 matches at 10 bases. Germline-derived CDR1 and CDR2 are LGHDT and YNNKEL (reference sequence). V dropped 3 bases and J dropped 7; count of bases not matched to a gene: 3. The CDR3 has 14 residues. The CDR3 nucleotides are TGTGCCAGCAGCCACCTAGCGGGAGATAATGAGCAGTTCTTC. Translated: CASSHLAGDNEQFF.

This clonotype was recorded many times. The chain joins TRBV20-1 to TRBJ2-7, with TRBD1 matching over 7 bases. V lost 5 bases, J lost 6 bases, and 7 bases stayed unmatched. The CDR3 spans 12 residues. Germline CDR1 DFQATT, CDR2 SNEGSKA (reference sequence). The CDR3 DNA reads TGCAGTGCTTATACAGGGGATCTCGAGCAGTACTTC. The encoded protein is CSAYTGDLEQYF.

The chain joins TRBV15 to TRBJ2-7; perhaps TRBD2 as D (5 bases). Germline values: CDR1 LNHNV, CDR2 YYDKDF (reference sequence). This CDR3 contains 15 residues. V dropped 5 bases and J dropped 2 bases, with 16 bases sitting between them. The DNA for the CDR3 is TGTGCCACCAGCGGCGCTCGAGCGGAAACCTACGAGCAGTACTTC. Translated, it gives CATSGARAETYEQYF.

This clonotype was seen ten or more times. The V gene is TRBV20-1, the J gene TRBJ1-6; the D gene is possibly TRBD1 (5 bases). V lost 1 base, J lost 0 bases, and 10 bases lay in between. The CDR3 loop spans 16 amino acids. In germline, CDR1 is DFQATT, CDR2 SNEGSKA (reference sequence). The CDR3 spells CSARGPGGSYNSPLHF. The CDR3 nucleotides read TGCAGTGCTAGAGGTCCTGGGGGCTCCTATAATTCACCCCTCCACTTT.

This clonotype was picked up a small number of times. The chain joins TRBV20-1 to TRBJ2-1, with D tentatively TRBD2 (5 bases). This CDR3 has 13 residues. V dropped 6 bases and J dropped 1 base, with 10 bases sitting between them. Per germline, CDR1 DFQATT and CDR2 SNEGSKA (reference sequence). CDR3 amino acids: CSAGRGSYNEQFF. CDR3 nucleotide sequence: TGCAGTGCGGGTCGCGGGTCCTACAATGAGCAGTTCTTC.

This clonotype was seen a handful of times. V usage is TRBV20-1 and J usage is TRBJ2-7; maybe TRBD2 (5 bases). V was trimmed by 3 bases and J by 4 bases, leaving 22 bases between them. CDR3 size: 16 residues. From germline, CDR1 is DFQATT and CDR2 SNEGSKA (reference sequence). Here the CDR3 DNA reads TGCAGTGCTAGGGCCCGGGGTAGCGAACACCTTTACGAGCAGTACTTC. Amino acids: CSARARGSEHLYEQYF.

The CDR3 region is CSARDAREGPSNTGELFF. The DNA for the CDR3 is TGCAGTGCTAGAGATGCGCGGGAGGGCCCCTCGAACACCGGGGAGCTGTTTTTT. V gene TRBV20-1 combines with J gene TRBJ2-2; 9 bases fit TRBD2. This CDR3 has 18 amino acids. Losses at the gene ends were 0 bases for V and 0 bases for J; bases not matched to a gene: 8. Germline lookup yields CDR1 DFQATT and CDR2 SNEGSKA (reference sequence).

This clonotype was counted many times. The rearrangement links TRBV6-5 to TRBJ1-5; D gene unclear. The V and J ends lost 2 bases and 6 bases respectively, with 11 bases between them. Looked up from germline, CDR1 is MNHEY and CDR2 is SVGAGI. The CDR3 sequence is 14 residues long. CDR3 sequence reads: CASSYGAGLQPQHF. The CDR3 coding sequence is TGTGCCAGCAGTTACGGCGCAGGACTTCAGCCCCAGCATTTT.

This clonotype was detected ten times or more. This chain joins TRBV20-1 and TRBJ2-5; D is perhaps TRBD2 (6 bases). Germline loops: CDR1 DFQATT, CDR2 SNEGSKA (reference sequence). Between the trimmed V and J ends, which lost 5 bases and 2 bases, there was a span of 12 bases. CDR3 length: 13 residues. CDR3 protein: CSAPAEGQETQYF. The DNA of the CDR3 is TGCAGTGCTCCAGCGGAGGGACAAGAGACCCAGTACTTC.

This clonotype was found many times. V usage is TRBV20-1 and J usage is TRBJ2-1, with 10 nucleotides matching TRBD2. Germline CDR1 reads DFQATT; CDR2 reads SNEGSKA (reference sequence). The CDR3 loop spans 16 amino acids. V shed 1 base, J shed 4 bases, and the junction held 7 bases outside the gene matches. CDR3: CSARGLASGRYNEQFF. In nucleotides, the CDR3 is TGCAGTGCTAGAGGGTTAGCTAGCGGGAGATACAATGAGCAGTTCTTC.

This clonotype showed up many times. The CDR3 bases are TGTGCCAGCAGTCTGGGACTAGCGGGAGCAAGCGACGAGCAGTACTTC. The encoded protein is CASSLGLAGASDEQYF. The chain uses TRBV12-3 or TRBV12-4 and TRBJ2-7; 14 nucleotides align to TRBD2. V shed 5 bases, J shed 5 bases, and the junction held 8 bases outside the gene matches. There are 16 residues in the CDR3.

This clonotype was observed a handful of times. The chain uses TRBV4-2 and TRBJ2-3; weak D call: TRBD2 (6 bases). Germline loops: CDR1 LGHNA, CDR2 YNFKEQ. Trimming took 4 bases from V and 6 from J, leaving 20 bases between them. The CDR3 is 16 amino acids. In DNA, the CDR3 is TGTGCCAGCAGCCCCAAACCGGGACTCCCATCGGATACGCAGTATTTT. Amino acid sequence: CASSPKPGLPSDTQYF.

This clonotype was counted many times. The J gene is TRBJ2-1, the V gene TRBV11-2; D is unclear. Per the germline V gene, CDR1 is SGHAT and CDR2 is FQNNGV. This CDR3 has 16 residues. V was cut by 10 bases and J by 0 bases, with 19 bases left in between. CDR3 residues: CATSSLLVPSYNEQFF. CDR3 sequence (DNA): TGTGCCACCTCATCTCTGCTGGTTCCCTCCTACAATGAGCAGTTCTTC. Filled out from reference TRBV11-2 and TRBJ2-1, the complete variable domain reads EAGVAQSPRYKIIEKRQSVAFWCNPISGHATLYWYQQILGQGPKLLIQFQNNGVVDDSQLPKDRFSAERLKGVDSTLKIQPAKLEDSAVYLCATSSLLVPSYNEQFFGPGTRLTVL.

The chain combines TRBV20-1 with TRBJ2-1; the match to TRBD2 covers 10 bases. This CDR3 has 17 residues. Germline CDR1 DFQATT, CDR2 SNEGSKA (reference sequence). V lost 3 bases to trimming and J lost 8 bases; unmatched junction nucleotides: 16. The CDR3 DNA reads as TGCAGTGCTAGGCTCGCACCCGGAGCGGGAGGGGGCGATGAGCAGTTCTTC. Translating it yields CSARLAPGAGGGDEQFF.

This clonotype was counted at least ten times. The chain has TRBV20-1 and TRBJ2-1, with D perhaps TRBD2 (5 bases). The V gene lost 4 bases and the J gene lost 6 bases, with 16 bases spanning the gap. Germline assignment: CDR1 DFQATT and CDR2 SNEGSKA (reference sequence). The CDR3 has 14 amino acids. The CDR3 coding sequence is TGCAGTGCTACCCTAGCATCCATACGCAATGAGCAGTTCTTC. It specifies CSATLASIRNEQFF.

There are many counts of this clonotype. In DNA, the CDR3 is TGCAGTGCTAGAGTGGCGCAGGGTAACACCGGGGAGCTGTTTTTT. It encodes CSARVAQGNTGELFF. V is TRBV20-1 and J is TRBJ2-2; tentatively, D is TRBD1 (5 bases). Germline V gene data show CDR1 as DFQATT and CDR2 as SNEGSKA (reference sequence). Trimming pared 1 base from V and 2 bases from J, leaving 11 bases between. The CDR3 contains 15 residues.